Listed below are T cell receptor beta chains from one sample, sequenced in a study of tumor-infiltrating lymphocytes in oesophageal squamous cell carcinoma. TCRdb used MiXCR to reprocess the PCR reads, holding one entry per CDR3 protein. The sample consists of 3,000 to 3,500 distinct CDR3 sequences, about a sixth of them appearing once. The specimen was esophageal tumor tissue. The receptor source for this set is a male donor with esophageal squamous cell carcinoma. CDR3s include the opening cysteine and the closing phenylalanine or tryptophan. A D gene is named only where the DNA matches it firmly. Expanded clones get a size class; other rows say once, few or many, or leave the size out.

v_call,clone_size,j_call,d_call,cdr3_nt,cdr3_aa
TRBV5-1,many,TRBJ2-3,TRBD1,TGCGCCAGCAGCTTAAGTACAGGGGGTCCCACAGATACGCAGTATTTT,CASSLSTGGPTDTQYF
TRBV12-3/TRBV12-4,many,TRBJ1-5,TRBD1,TGTGCCAGCAGGGACAGGTCTCATTGGGCCCAGCATTTT,CASRDRSHWAQHF
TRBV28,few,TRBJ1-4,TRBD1,TGTGCCAGCAGAAAGGGACAGGGGATAACTAATGAAAAACTGTTTTTT,CASRKGQGITNEKLFF
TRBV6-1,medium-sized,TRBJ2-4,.,TGTGCCAGCAGCCGACAGAAAAGAAACATTCAGTACTTC,CASSRQKRNIQYF
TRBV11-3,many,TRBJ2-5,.,TGTGCCAGCAGCTCCCCACACAGGGATCTGGAGACCCAGTACTTC,CASSSPHRDLETQYF
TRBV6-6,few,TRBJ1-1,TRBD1,TGTGCCAGCAGCTACAGGGGAAGGACTGAAGCTTTCTTT,CASSYRGRTEAFF
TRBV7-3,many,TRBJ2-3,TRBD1,TGTGCCAGCAGGCTAAAGCGCCAGGGACAGGGGACAGATACGCAGTATTTT,CASRLKRQGQGTDTQYF
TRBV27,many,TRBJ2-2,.,TGTGCCAGCAGACCCAGGACAGACAACACCGGGGAGCTGTTTTTT,CASRPRTDNTGELFF
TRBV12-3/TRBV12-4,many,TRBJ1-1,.,TGTGCCAGCAGTTTACAGGGAGGGGACACTGAAGCTTTCTTT,CASSLQGGDTEAFF
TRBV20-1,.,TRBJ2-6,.,TGCAGTGCTGAGGAAGGGGGGGCCGGGGCCAACGTCCTGACTTTC,CSAEEGGAGANVLTF
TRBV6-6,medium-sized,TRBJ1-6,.,TGTGCCAGCAGTTACAAAGTTTCTGGTTATAATTCACCCCTCCACTTT,CASSYKVSGYNSPLHF
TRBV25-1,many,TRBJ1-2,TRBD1,TGTGCCAGCAGTAAAACCAACAGGGGGTCTGGCTACACCTTC,CASSKTNRGSGYTF
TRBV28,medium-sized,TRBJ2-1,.,TGTGCCAGCAGTTTCATCCGAGGGGGGGCCTACAATGAGCAGTTCTTC,CASSFIRGGAYNEQFF
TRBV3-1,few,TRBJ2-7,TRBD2,TGTGCCAGCAGCCAAGGGGAACTAGCGGGGAGCTCCTACGAGCAGTACTTC,CASSQGELAGSSYEQYF
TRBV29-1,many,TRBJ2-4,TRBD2,TGCAGCGTTGGGGGGGGGGACGGAAACATTCAGTACTTC,CSVGGGDGNIQYF
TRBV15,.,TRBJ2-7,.,TGTGCCACCAGCGGGGGGCTTGGGGACAGTTACTACGAGCAGTACTTC,CATSGGLGDSYYEQYF
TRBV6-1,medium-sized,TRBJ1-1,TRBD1,TGTGCCAGCCTCGCCCTCAGGGGGGGTGGGACTTCTTTCTTT,CASLALRGGGTSFF
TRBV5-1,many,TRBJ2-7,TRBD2,TGCGCCAGCAGCTTGGACACGGGGGGGGATTCACCCCTCCACTTC,CASSLDTGGDSPLHF
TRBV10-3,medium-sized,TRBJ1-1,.,TGTGCCATCAGTGAGAATTTGAACACTGAAGCTTTCTTT,CAISENLNTEAFF
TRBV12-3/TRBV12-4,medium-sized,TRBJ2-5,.,TGTGCCAGCAGTTTTCGGTCGGGTCACCGAGAGACCCAGTACTTC,CASSFRSGHRETQYF
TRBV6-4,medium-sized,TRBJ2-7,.,TGTGCCAGCCCACCCTACGAGCAGTACTTC,CASPPYEQYF
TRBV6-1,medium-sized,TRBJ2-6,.,TGTGCCAGCAGTCCGACTGGGGCCAACGTCCTGACTTTC,CASSPTGANVLTF
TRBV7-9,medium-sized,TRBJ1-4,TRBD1,TGTGCCAGCAGCTCTACCGACAGGGACGAAAAACTGTTTTTT,CASSSTDRDEKLFF
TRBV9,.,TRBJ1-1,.,TGTGCCAGCAGCGTAGAATACGGGGACACTGAAGCTTTCTTT,CASSVEYGDTEAFF
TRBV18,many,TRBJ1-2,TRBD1,TGTGCCAGCTCACCAGGGTACGGGTCCACAGGGGAGGCTGGCTACACCTTC,CASSPGYGSTGEAGYTF
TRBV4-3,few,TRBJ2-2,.,TGCGCCAGCAGCCTACAGGGTTCCGGGGAGCTGTTTTTT,CASSLQGSGELFF
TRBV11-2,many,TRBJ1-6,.,TGTGCCAGCAGCTTCGGACAGAGTAATTCACCCCTCCACTTT,CASSFGQSNSPLHF
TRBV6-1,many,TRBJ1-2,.,TGTGCCAGCAGTGTCCGCGGGGGGGCTGGTGGCTACACCTTC,CASSVRGGAGGYTF
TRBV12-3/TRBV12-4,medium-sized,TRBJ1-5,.,TGTGCCAGCAGTTTAAGGGGAATCAGTCAGCCCCAGCATTTT,CASSLRGISQPQHF
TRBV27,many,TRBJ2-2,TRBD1,TGTGCCAGCAGTTTACGGGACAGGGGGAACACCGGGGAGCTGTTTTTT,CASSLRDRGNTGELFF
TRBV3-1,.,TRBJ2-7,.,TGTGCCAGCAGCCAACTAGCTTCACTAGTCAATGAGCAGTACTTC,CASSQLASLVNEQYF
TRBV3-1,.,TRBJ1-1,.,TGTGCCAGCAGCCAAGTGGTTGGGTCGAACACTGAAGCTTTCTTT,CASSQVVGSNTEAFF